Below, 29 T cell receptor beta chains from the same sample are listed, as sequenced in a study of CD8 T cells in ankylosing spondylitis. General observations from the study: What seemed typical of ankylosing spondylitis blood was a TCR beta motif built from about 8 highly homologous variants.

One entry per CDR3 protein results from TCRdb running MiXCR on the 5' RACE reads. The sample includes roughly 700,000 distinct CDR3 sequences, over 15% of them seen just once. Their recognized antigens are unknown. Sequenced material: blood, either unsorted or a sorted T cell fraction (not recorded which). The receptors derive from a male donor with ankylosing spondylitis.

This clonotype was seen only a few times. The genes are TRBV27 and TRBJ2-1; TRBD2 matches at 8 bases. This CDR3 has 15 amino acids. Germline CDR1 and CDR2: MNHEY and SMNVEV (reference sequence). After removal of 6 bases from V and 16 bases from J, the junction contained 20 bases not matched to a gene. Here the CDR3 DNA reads TGTGCCAGCAGAACCCCGGCGGGGGGCACTAGCGGACTTTTCTTC. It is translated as CASRTPAGGTSGLFF.

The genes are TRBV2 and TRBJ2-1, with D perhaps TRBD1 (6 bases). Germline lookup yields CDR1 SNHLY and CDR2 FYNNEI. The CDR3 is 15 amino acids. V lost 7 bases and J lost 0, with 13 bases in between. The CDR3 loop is CASKTGTSSYNEQFF. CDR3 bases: TGTGCCAGCAAAACAGGGACGAGCTCCTACAATGAGCAGTTCTTC.

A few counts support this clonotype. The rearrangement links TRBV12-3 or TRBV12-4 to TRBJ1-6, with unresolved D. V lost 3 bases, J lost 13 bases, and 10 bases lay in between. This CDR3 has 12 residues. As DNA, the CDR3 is TGTGCCAGCAGTTTGGACTCGCGGCCCCTCCACTTT. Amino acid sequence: CASSLDSRPLHF.

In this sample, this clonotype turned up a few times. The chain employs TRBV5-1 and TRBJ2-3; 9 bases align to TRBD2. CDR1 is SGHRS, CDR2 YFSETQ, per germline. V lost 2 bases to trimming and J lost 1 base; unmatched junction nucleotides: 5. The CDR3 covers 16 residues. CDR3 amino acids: CASSFRPSGGTDTQYF. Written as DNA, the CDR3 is TGCGCCAGCAGCTTTAGGCCTAGCGGGGGCACAGATACGCAGTATTTT.

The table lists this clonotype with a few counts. The CDR3 nucleotides are TGTGCCAGCAGTGGGGCCAGGGTGAACACTGAAGCTTTCTTT. Its protein is CASSGARVNTEAFF. The genes are TRBV6-1 and TRBJ1-1; TRBD1 might be the D (5 bases). Germline lookup yields CDR1 MNHNS and CDR2 SASEGT. The CDR3 contains 14 residues. V lost 4 bases, J lost 0 bases, and 9 bases lay in between.

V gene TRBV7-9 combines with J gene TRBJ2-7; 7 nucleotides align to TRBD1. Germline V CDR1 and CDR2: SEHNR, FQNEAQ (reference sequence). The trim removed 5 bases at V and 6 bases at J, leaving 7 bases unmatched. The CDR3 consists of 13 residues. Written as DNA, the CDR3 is TGTGCCAGCAGCATAACAGGGGCAAGCGAGCAGTACTTC. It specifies CASSITGASEQYF.

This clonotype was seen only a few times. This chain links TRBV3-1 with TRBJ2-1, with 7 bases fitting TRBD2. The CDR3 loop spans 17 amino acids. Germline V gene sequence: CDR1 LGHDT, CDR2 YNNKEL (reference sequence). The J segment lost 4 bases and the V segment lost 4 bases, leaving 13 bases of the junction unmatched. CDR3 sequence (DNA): TGTGCCAGCAGCCGCCCCCTGGGCGGGGGACGATACAATGAGCAGTTCTTC. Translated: CASSRPLGGGRYNEQFF.

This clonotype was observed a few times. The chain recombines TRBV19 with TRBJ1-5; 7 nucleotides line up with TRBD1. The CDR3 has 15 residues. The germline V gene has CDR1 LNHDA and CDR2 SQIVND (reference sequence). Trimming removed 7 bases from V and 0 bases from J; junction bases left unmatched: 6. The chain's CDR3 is CASKGQHYSNQPQHF. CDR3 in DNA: TGTGCCAGTAAGGGACAGCATTATAGCAATCAGCCCCAGCATTTT.

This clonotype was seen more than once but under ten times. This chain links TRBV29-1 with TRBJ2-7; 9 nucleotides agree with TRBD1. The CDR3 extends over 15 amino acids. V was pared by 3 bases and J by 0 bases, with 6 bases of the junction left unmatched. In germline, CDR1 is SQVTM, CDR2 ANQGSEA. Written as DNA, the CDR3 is TGCAGCGTTGAGGAGGCGGGACAGGGCTCCTACGAGCAGTACTTC. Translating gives CSVEEAGQGSYEQYF.

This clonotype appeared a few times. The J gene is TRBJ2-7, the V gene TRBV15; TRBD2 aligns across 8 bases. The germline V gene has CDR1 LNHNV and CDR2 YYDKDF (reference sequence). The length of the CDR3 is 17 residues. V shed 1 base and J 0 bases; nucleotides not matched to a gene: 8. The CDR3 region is CATSRARQREHSYEQYF. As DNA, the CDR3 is TGTGCCACCAGCAGAGCTCGCCAGCGGGAGCACTCCTACGAGCAGTACTTC.

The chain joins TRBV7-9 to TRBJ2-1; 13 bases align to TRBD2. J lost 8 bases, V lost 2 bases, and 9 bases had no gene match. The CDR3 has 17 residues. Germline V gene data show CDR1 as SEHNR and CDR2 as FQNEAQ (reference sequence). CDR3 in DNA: TGTGCCAGCAGCTTACGGACTAGCGGGAGAGGGGTTGATGAGCAGTTCTTC. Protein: CASSLRTSGRGVDEQFF.

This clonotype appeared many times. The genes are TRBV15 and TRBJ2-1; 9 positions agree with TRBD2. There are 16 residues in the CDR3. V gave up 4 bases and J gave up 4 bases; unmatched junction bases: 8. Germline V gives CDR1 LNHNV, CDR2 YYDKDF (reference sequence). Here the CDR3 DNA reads TGTGCCACCAGCAAGGGGGGGCTAGCGGGATACAATGAGCAGTTCTTC. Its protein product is CATSKGGLAGYNEQFF.

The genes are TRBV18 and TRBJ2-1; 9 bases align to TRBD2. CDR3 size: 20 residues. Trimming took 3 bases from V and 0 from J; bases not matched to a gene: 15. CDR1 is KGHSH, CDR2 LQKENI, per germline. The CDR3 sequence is CASSPLVGLAGLSSYNEQFF. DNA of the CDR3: TGTGCCAGCTCACCTCTAGTCGGCCTAGCGGGGCTGAGCTCCTACAATGAGCAGTTCTTC.

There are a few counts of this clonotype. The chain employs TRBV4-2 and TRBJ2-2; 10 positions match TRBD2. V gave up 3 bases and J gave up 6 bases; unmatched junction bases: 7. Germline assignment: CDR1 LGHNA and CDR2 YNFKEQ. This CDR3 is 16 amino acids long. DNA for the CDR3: TGTGCCAGCAGCCATTGGGCAGCGGGGGGGGCCGGGGAGCTGTTTTTT. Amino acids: CASSHWAAGGAGELFF.

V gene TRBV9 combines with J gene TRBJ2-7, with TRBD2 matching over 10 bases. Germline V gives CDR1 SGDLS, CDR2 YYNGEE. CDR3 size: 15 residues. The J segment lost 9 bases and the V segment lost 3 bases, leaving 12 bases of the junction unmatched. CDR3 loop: CASSASGTSDSTQYF. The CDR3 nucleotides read TGTGCCAGCAGCGCCTCCGGGACTAGCGATTCGACGCAGTACTTC.

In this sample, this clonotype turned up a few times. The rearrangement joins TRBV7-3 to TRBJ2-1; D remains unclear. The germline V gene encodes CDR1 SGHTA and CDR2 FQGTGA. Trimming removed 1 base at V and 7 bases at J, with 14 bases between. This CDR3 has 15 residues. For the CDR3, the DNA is TGTGCCAGCAGCTTAATTCGTGGGGATGCGAATGAGCAGTTCTTC. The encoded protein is CASSLIRGDANEQFF. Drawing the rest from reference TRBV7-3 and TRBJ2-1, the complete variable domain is GAGVSQTPSNKVTEKGKYVELRCDPISGHTALYWYRQSLGQGPEFLIYFQGTGAADDSGLPNDRFFAVRPEGSVSTLKIQRTERGDSAVYLCASSLIRGDANEQFFGPGTRLTVL.

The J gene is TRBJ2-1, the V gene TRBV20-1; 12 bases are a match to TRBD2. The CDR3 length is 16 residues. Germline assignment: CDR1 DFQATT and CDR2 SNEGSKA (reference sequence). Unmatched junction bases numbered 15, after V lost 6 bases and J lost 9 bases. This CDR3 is CSAPGTSGSLGGEQFF. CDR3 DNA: TGCAGTGCGCCCGGGACTAGCGGGTCATTAGGAGGTGAGCAGTTCTTC.

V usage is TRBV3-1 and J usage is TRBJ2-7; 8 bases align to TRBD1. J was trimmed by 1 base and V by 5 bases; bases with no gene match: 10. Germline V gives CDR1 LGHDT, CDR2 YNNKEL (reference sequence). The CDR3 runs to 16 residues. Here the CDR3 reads CASSSASQGGSYEQYF. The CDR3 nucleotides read TGTGCCAGCAGCTCCGCTTCACAGGGGGGATCCTACGAGCAGTACTTC.

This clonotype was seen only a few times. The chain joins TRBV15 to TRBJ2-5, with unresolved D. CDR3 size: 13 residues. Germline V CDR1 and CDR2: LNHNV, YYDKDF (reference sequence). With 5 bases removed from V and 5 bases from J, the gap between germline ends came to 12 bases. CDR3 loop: CATSPPSSETQYF. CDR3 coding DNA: TGTGCCACCAGCCCCCCCAGCTCCGAGACCCAGTACTTC.

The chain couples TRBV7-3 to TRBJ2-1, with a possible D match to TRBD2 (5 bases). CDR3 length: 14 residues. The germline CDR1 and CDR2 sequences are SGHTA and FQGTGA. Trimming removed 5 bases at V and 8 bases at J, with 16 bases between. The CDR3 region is CASSLLGSLDEQFF. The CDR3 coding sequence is TGTGCCAGCAGCCTCCTAGGGAGTCTCGATGAGCAGTTCTTC.

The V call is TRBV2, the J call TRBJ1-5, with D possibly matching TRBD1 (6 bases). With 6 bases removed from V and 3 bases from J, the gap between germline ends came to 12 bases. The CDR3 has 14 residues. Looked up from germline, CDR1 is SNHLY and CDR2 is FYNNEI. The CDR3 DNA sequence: TGTGCCAGCAGAGATACAGGGTCCAATCAGCCCCAGCATTTT. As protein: CASRDTGSNQPQHF.

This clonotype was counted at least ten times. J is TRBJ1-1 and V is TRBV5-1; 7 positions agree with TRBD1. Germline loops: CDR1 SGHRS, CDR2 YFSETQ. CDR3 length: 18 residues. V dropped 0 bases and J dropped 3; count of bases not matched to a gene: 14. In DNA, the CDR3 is TGCGCCAGCAGCTTGGAAGGCCAGGGGGGCTGGGTTTACACTGAAGCTTTCTTT. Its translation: CASSLEGQGGWVYTEAFF. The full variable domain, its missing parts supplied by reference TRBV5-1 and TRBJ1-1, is KAGVTQTPRYLIKTRGQQVTLSCSPISGHRSVSWYQQTPGQGLQFLFEYFSETQRNKGNFPGRFSGRQFSNSRSEMNVSTLELGDSALYLCASSLEGQGGWVYTEAFFGQGTRLTVV.

CDR3: CAISEGGQGVVGNQPQHF. The CDR3 bases are TGTGCCATCAGTGAGGGGGGACAGGGGGTGGTTGGCAATCAGCCCCAGCATTTT. The rearrangement joins TRBV10-3 to TRBJ1-5, with 11 bases aligning to TRBD1. Germline CDR1 reads ENHRY; CDR2 reads SYGVKD. The CDR3 extends over 18 amino acids. With 2 bases clipped from V and 2 bases from J, the junction kept 8 bases outside the gene matches.

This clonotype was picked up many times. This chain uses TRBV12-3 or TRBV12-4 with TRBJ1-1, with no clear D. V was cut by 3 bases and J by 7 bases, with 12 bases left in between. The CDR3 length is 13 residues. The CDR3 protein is CASSFNARLEAFF. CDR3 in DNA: TGTGCCAGCAGTTTCAATGCTCGCCTTGAAGCTTTCTTT.

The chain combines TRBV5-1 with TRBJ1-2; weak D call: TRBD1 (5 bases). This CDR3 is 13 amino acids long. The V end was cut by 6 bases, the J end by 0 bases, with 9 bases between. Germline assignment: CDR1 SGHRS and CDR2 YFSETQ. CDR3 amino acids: CASTRDSNYGYTF. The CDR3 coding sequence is TGCGCCAGCACCCGGGACTCTAACTATGGCTACACCTTC. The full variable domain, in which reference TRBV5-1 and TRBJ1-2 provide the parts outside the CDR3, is KAGVTQTPRYLIKTRGQQVTLSCSPISGHRSVSWYQQTPGQGLQFLFEYFSETQRNKGNFPGRFSGRQFSNSRSEMNVSTLELGDSALYLCASTRDSNYGYTFGSGTRLTVV.

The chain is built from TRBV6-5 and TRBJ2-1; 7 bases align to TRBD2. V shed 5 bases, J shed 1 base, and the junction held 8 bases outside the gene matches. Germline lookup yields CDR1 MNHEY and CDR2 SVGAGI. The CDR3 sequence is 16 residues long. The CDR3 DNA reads TGTGCCAGCAGTCACGGCGAGCGGGGTTCCTACAATGAGCAGTTCTTC. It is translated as CASSHGERGSYNEQFF.

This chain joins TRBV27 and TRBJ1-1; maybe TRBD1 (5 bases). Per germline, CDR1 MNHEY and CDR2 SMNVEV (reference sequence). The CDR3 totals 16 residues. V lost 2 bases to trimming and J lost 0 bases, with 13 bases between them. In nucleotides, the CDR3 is TGTGCCAGCAGTTTAGGGACCGTCCCTATGAACACTGAAGCTTTCTTT. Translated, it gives CASSLGTVPMNTEAFF.

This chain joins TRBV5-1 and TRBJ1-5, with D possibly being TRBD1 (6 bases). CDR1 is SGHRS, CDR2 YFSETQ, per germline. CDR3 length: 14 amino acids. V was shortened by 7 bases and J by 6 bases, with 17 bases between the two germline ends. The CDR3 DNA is TGCGCCAGCTCTCTGGGGGCCCCCGGTCAGCCCCAGCATTTT. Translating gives CASSLGAPGQPQHF.

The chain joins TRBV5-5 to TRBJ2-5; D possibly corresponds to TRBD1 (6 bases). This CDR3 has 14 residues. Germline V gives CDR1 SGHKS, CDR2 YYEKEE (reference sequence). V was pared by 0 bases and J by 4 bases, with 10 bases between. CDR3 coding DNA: TGTGCCAGCAGCTTGGACAGGGTTCGAGAGACCCAGTACTTC. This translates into CASSLDRVRETQYF.